The 30 T cell receptor beta chains below were found in one sample sequenced in a study of blood T cells in healthy people across ages. Through a sample-barcoded 5' primer and a J-beta primer mix, a second PCR was run for roughly 7 to 12 cycles. TCRdb independently ran MiXCR on the 5' RACE reads; one entry per CDR3 protein. The profile shows hundreds of thousands of distinct CDR3 sequences, around 28% of them singletons. Material for sequencing was blood. The receptor source for this set is a woman older than 75 in good health.

This clonotype appeared a single time. This chain uses TRBV5-1 with TRBJ1-4, with D possibly matching TRBD1 (5 bases). V lost 0 bases and J 12 bases, leaving 18 bases between the germline ends. The germline V gene encodes CDR1 SGHRS and CDR2 YFSETQ. The CDR3 totals 15 residues. In DNA, the CDR3 is TGCGCCAGCAGCTTGGAACGGCAGGGCGAAGGACAACTGTTTTTT. As protein: CASSLERQGEGQLFF.

A remark on this clonotype: A single base separates this from a much larger clone, so it may be a read error. The genes are TRBV20-1 and TRBJ1-5; D is perhaps TRBD1 (5 bases). This CDR3 spans 16 amino acids. CDR1 is DFQATT and CDR2 is SNEGSKA in the germline V gene (reference sequence). CDR3 sequence reads: CSARDWQGPSNQLQHF. As DNA, the CDR3 is TGCAGTGCTAGAGATTGGCAGGGCCCTAGCAATCAGCTCCAGCATTTT.

The J gene is TRBJ2-7, the V gene TRBV16; D call uncertain. Trimming left V 4 bases short and J 4 bases short, with 11 bases between. CDR3 length: 13 residues. CDR1 KGHSY and CDR2 FQNENV come from the germline V gene. The CDR3 coding sequence is TGTGCCAGCAGCCCTTCAAGGTCGTACGAGCAGTACTTC. Protein product: CASSPSRSYEQYF.

This clonotype was observed at least ten times. This rearrangement joins TRBV5-1 to TRBJ2-5; no clear D gene. V lost 5 bases and J 4 bases, leaving 9 bases between the germline ends. The CDR3 is made up of 12 amino acids. Germline V gives CDR1 SGHRS, CDR2 YFSETQ. The CDR3 spells CASRGSTETQYF. The CDR3 DNA follows: TGCGCCAGCAGGGGATCCACAGAGACCCAGTACTTC.

This chain joins TRBV19 and TRBJ1-5, with a possible D match to TRBD1 (5 bases). This CDR3 has 13 amino acids. Germline V gene data show CDR1 as LNHDA and CDR2 as SQIVND (reference sequence). In DNA form, the CDR3 reads TGTGCGGGGGGAGGAACGGGCAATCAGCCCCAGCATTTT. Its protein product is CAGGGTGNQPQHF.

The chain uses TRBV2 and TRBJ2-5; D is uncertain. Trimming shortened V by 1 base and J by 2 bases, and 11 bases separated the two germline ends. Germline loops: CDR1 SNHLY, CDR2 FYNNEI. This CDR3 region has 15 residues. The CDR3, as DNA: TGTGCCAGCAGTGAAGTCGGCCTCAGTCAAGAGACCCAGTACTTC. Encoded protein: CASSEVGLSQETQYF.

The gene calls are TRBV5-5 and TRBJ1-5, with 7 nucleotides matching TRBD1. J gave up 6 bases and V 4 bases, and 10 bases lay outside the gene matches. The CDR3 covers 15 residues. CDR1 is SGHKS, CDR2 YYEKEE, per germline (reference sequence). The CDR3 coding sequence is TGTGCCAGCAGCAGAATCTCAGGGGGTGGTCAGCCCCAGCATTTT. This translates into CASSRISGGGQPQHF.

The rearrangement uses TRBV30 and TRBJ2-3; tentative D call: TRBD1 (5 bases). V was trimmed by 4 bases and J by 2 bases, leaving 13 bases between them. CDR3 length: 14 residues. Germline assignment: CDR1 GTSNPN and CDR2 SVGIG (reference sequence). The CDR3 sequence is CAWKRGDPTDTQYF. DNA for the CDR3: TGTGCCTGGAAAAGGGGCGACCCCACAGATACGCAGTATTTT.

About this clonotype: Being one base from a much bigger clone, this may be a read error. This chain joins TRBV7-9 and TRBJ1-2, with 8 bases lining up with TRBD1. The ends lost 0 bases at V and 6 bases at J; junction bases unmatched: 3. This CDR3 has 14 residues. Germline loops: CDR1 SEHNR, CDR2 FQNEAQ (reference sequence). CDR3 DNA: TGTGCCAGCAGCTTAGCCACGGACAGGGATGGCTACACCTTC. As protein: CASSLATDRDGYTF.

There are many counts of this clonotype. This chain joins TRBV7-2 and TRBJ2-5; 15 positions match TRBD2. After removal of 5 bases from V and 5 bases from J, the junction contained 6 bases not matched to a gene. CDR1 and CDR2 (germline): SGHTA, FQGNSA. The CDR3 is 16 residues long. The CDR3 spells CASSPQGLAGGETQYF. The DNA of the CDR3 is TGTGCCAGCAGCCCCCAGGGACTAGCGGGGGGCGAGACCCAGTACTTC.

The CDR3 coding sequence is TGTGCCAGCAGCTTTAGCCCTTCGCGGGTATCGGAAAAACTGTTTTTT. This codes for CASSFSPSRVSEKLFF. The rearrangement links TRBV7-9 to TRBJ1-4; D uncertain. Trimming pared 3 bases from V and 8 bases from J, leaving 19 bases between. The CDR3 extends over 16 amino acids. Per the germline V gene, CDR1 is SEHNR and CDR2 is FQNEAQ (reference sequence).

This clonotype was recorded at least ten times. The J gene is TRBJ1-2, the V gene TRBV6-5, with 7 bases aligning to TRBD1. Trimming at V came to 5 bases and at J to 5 bases, leaving 11 bases not matched to a gene. Looked up from germline, CDR1 is MNHEY and CDR2 is SVGAGI. The CDR3 covers 15 residues. The CDR3 nucleotides are TGTGCCAGCAGTCCGAGACAGGGATCGCGGTATGGCTACACCTTC. This encodes CASSPRQGSRYGYTF.

The sample holds a few counts of this clonotype. This chain connects TRBV16 to TRBJ1-1, with a weak D call TRBD1 (6 bases). V was clipped by 1 base and J by 4 bases, with 16 bases between them. Per germline, CDR1 KGHSY and CDR2 FQNENV. This CDR3 has 16 amino acids. The CDR3, as DNA: TGTGCCAGCAGCCAATTTACAGGGTTAGTTAGCACTGAAGCTTTCTTT. Protein sequence: CASSQFTGLVSTEAFF.

The chain carries TRBV7-6 and TRBJ2-3, with TRBD1 as a possible D gene (6 bases). Deletions cut 5 bases from V and 1 base from J, with 10 bases between. CDR1 and CDR2 (germline): SGHVS, FNYEAQ. The length of the CDR3 is 14 residues. The CDR3 nucleotides read TGTGCCAGCAGCCCAAAGGGGGGCACAGATACGCAGTATTTT. Its translation: CASSPKGGTDTQYF.

This rearrangement joins TRBV5-1 to TRBJ2-3; 9 bases are a match to TRBD1. The V gene end was trimmed by 3 bases and the J gene end by 3 bases; junction bases not matched to a gene: 5. The CDR3 loop spans 15 amino acids. CDR1 SGHRS and CDR2 YFSETQ come from the germline V gene. CDR3 sequence reads: CASSYGTGRTDTQYF. As DNA, the CDR3 is TGCGCCAGCAGCTACGGGACAGGGAGGACAGATACGCAGTATTTT.

This clonotype was recorded at least ten times. This chain joins TRBV7-2 and TRBJ2-3; the match to TRBD2 covers 14 bases. The ends lost 1 base at V and 2 bases at J; junction bases unmatched: 11. The CDR3 has 20 amino acids. The germline V gene has CDR1 SGHTA and CDR2 FQGNSA. CDR3 amino acids: CASSLGTSGGPRTLTDTQYF. The CDR3 DNA reads as TGTGCCAGCAGCTTAGGGACTAGCGGGGGGCCCCGAACTCTCACAGATACGCAGTATTTT.

This clonotype came up once. It may be a read error: a sequence one base away is much more abundant. The CDR3 DNA is TGTGCCAGCAGCTCCCCGGACAGGGCGCCAGATACGCAGTATTTT. Translating gives CASSSPDRAPDTQYF. This chain connects TRBV7-2 to TRBJ2-3; 8 nucleotides line up with TRBD1. Trimming removed 4 bases from V and 4 bases from J; junction bases left unmatched: 7. The CDR3 spans 15 residues. In germline, CDR1 is SGHTA, CDR2 FQGNSA.

The V gene is TRBV6-5, the J gene TRBJ2-1; the D call may be TRBD1 or TRBD2 (5 bases each). This CDR3 contains 16 residues. CDR1 MNHEY and CDR2 SVGAGI come from the germline V gene. V shed 2 bases and J shed 2 bases, with 13 bases lying between them. The CDR3 nucleotides read TGTGCCAGCAGTTACCGGGGCGGGCGGACCTACAATGAGCAGTTCTTC. It encodes CASSYRGGRTYNEQFF.

V usage is TRBV5-1 and J usage is TRBJ1-2; possibly TRBD1 for D (6 bases). This CDR3 contains 13 residues. The germline CDR1 and CDR2 sequences are SGHRS and YFSETQ. V dropped 2 bases and J dropped 3 bases, with 8 bases sitting between them. CDR3 region: CASSLPGDYGYTF. The CDR3 nucleotides read TGCGCCAGCAGCTTACCAGGGGACTATGGCTACACCTTC. The variable domain in full, with the rest retrieved from reference TRBV5-1 and TRBJ1-2, is KAGVTQTPRYLIKTRGQQVTLSCSPISGHRSVSWYQQTPGQGLQFLFEYFSETQRNKGNFPGRFSGRQFSNSRSEMNVSTLELGDSALYLCASSLPGDYGYTFGSGTRLTVV.

V gene TRBV20-1 combines with J gene TRBJ2-7, with 10 nucleotides matching TRBD2. V was clipped by 2 bases and J by 6 bases; unmatched bases: 16. Germline-derived CDR1 and CDR2 are DFQATT and SNEGSKA (reference sequence). The CDR3 is 17 amino acids. The DNA for the CDR3 is TGCAGTGCTAGATCTGTGACTAGCGGGCCCTATAGGGGCGAGCAGTACTTC. Translating it yields CSARSVTSGPYRGEQYF.

This clonotype came up a few times. This may come from a read error, since a much larger clone is one base off. The gene calls are TRBV6-2 or TRBV6-3 and TRBJ2-7; TRBD2 matches at 11 bases. Germline trimming cut 6 bases from V and 7 bases from J; bases unmatched to any gene: 11. This CDR3 is built from 15 residues. Germline CDR1 and CDR2: MNHEY and SVGEGT. The CDR3 bases are TGTGCCAGCAGCACCCGGACTAGCGGGTACAATGAGCAGTACTTC. This sequence encodes CASSTRTSGYNEQYF.

This chain links TRBV11-3 with TRBJ1-5; D unresolved. In germline, CDR1 is SGHNT, CDR2 YENEEA. The CDR3 runs to 13 residues. The V end was cut by 1 base, the J end by 14 bases, with 15 bases between. The CDR3 coding sequence is TGTGCCAGCAGCTTAGCGGGTGGGGAACCTGAGCATTTT. Encoded protein: CASSLAGGEPEHF.

This clonotype was seen ten or more times. CDR3 in DNA: TGCGCCAGCATGGTAGGGACAAGCACAGATACGCAGTATTTT. Its translation is CASMVGTSTDTQYF. The chain combines TRBV5-1 with TRBJ2-3, with D tentatively TRBD1 (6 bases). This CDR3 comprises 14 residues. Trimming shortened V by 6 bases and J by 0 bases, and 11 bases separated the two germline ends. Germline CDR1 reads SGHRS; CDR2 reads YFSETQ.

This clonotype was seen repeatedly, ten times or more. This chain uses TRBV7-6 with TRBJ2-1, with D uncertain. V was cut by 5 bases and J by 9 bases, with 14 bases left in between. Germline V gives CDR1 SGHVS, CDR2 FNYEAQ. There are 13 residues in the CDR3. Here the CDR3 reads CASSPMRGGEQFF. In nucleotides, the CDR3 is TGTGCCAGCAGCCCTATGAGAGGTGGTGAGCAGTTCTTC.

The rearrangement uses TRBV27 and TRBJ2-4; 7 bases map to TRBD1. Trimming took 4 bases from V and 0 from J; bases not matched to a gene: 9. The CDR3 has 17 amino acids. Germline CDR1 MNHEY, CDR2 SMNVEV (reference sequence). Written as DNA, the CDR3 is TGTGCCAGCAGTTCGAGAGGGGGCTGGGGAGCCAAAAACATTCAGTACTTC. Amino acid sequence: CASSSRGGWGAKNIQYF.

A remark on this clonotype: The junction departs from the called germline gene at one end, perhaps through a read error. The V and J genes are TRBV5-1 and TRBJ2-1; no clear D gene. Germline CDR1 is SGHRS and CDR2 is YFSETQ. The CDR3 is 14 residues long. The CDR3 region has the DNA TGCGCCAGCAGCTTGGGGGCGCCTCTTAATGCGCAGTTCTTC. This translates into CASSLGAPLNAQFF.

This sequence joins TRBV7-3 and TRBJ2-1; 7 positions agree with TRBD2. Germline V gene sequence: CDR1 SGHTA, CDR2 FQGTGA. Trimming at V came to 1 base and at J to 0 bases, leaving 6 bases not matched to a gene. The CDR3 is 17 residues long. The CDR3 protein is CASSLKPGGISYNEQFF. CDR3 bases: TGTGCCAGCAGCTTAAAGCCCGGGGGGATCTCCTACAATGAGCAGTTCTTC.

The chain couples TRBV7-2 to TRBJ2-5; TRBD2 might be the D (7 bases). The CDR3 is made up of 16 amino acids. V lost 1 base to trimming and J lost 11 bases, with 23 bases between them. Germline V gene lookup returns CDR1 SGHTA and CDR2 FQGNSA. In nucleotides, the CDR3 is TGTGCCAGCAGCTTAGAGACGGGGGGCACTTGCAATGAGCAGTACTTC. Translating it yields CASSLETGGTCNEQYF.

This clonotype was seen repeatedly, ten times or more. J is TRBJ2-7 and V is TRBV27, with 7 bases lining up with TRBD1. The CDR3 contains 14 residues. The J segment lost 5 bases and the V segment lost 5 bases, leaving 9 bases of the junction unmatched. Per the germline V gene, CDR1 is MNHEY and CDR2 is SMNVEV (reference sequence). As DNA, the CDR3 is TGTGCCAGCAGTGGCCGACAGGGTCCCCACGAGCAGTACTTC. The encoded protein is CASSGRQGPHEQYF.

The chain links TRBV18 to TRBJ2-5; 10 nucleotides line up with TRBD1. With V trimmed by 2 bases and J by 5 bases, 8 bases remained unmatched. The length of the CDR3 is 16 residues. The V gene's germline CDR1 is KGHSH and CDR2 LQKENI. CDR3 coding DNA: TGTGCCAGCTCACCATTAGTAGGACAGGGGGGCGAGACCCAGTACTTC. It translates to CASSPLVGQGGETQYF. Drawing the rest from reference TRBV18 and TRBJ2-5, the complete variable domain is NAGVMQNPRHLVRRRGQEARLRCSPMKGHSHVYWYRQLPEEGLKFMVYLQKENIIDESGMPKERFSAEFPKEGPSILRIQQVVRGDSAAYFCASSPLVGQGGETQYFGPGTRLLVL.